This T cell receptor (beta chain) was sequenced during a study of cytomegalovirus exposure and HLA in healthy donors. Overall study findings and caveats: TCR beta V segments were, for the most part, productive about 87% or about 30% of the time in an earlier analysis. A later analysis linked a missense variant in DCLRE1C to the trimming of TCR beta V and J genes. A later analysis revealed that TCR association rates differed between HLA loci, peaking at DRB1 and bottoming out at HLA-C. For most TCR sequences rarity was the rule, although some public TCRs occurred in many donors.

CDR1 and CDR2 (germline): SGHAT, FQNNGV. The CDR3 has 19 residues. V lost 5 bases and J lost 0; bases outside the gene matches: 9. The PCR contained 60 Vbeta and 13 Jbeta primers. Sequencing was performed with immunoSEQ multiplex PCR; in TCRdb, only in-frame clones are kept and a portion is missing. The profile shows 200,000 to 250,000 clones, nearly 80% of them singletons. On this clone itself: Antigen specificity is unknown.

The sequenced sample consisted of PBMCs. V and J are TRBV11-2 and TRBJ2-2, with 13 bases identical to TRBD2. The TCR was taken from a man between 18 and 29 years old in good health and CMV-seronegative. CDR3 coding DNA: TGTGCCAGCAGCCTCGGGACTAGCGGGACTTACTCGAACACCGGGGAGCTGTTTTTT. Translated: CASSLGTSGTYSNTGELFF.